This T cell receptor beta chain was identified during a study of regulatory T cells in long-lasting Graves disease. Arm-PCR of CDR3 regions with iRepertoire HTBI primers generated TCR beta libraries. A single record per CDR3 protein comes from TCRdb applying MiXCR to the multiplex PCR reads. The repertoire consists of 700,000 or so distinct CDR3 sequences, with approximately 31% occurring once and the leading ten covering 42%. This clonotype was counted between two and nine times. The time point is: persistent/refractory GD, antithyroid drugs over 5 years with positive TRAb. RNA extracted from PBMCs served as the sequencing template. The source is a female donor with Graves disease. Source: peripheral blood mononuclear cells (PBMCs), taken when the disease was refractory, from a patient treated with antithyroid drugs.

The CDR3 bases are TGCGCCCCCAAGGGGGACGAGCAGTACTTC. Protein product: CAPKGDEQYF. The V call is TRBV10-1, the J call TRBJ2-7, with TRBD1 as a possible D gene (6 bases). The germline V and J ends were trimmed by 11 bases and 5 bases, with 10 bases remaining between them. The CDR3 runs 10 residues. The V gene's germline CDR1 is WNHNN and CDR2 SYGVQD (reference sequence).